This T cell receptor beta chain was captured by sequencing in a study of blood T cell repertoires in COVID-19. This CDR3 spans 13 amino acids. From germline, CDR1 is GTSNPN and CDR2 SVGIG (reference sequence). After removal of 5 bases from V and 6 bases from J, the junction contained 9 bases not matched to a gene. Generated by immunoSEQ multiplex PCR, the TCRdb table keeps only in-frame clones and is missing some. This table holds 400,000 to 500,000 clones, roughly 88% found once. The chain is built from TRBV30 and TRBJ2-7, with 8 positions matching TRBD2. The sequence was collected from a young woman who had been exposed to COVID-19. Sequenced input: PBMCs or T cells enriched from blood (not recorded which). The CDR3 protein is CAWGRGEAGEQYF. In nucleotides, the CDR3 is TGTGCCTGGGGGCGGGGGGAGGCTGGCGAGCAGTACTTC.